This T cell receptor beta chain was recovered during a study of cytomegalovirus exposure and HLA in healthy donors. The assay was immunoSEQ multiplex PCR, and TCRdb's table has in-frame clones only and misses some. The sample holds roughly 140,000 clones; 85% to 90% are singletons and the top ten take around 3.4%. As to this clone: What it recognizes is unknown.

Trimming removed 2 bases from V and 1 base from J; junction bases left unmatched: 11. Per germline, CDR1 GTSNPN and CDR2 SVGIG (reference sequence). The CDR3 totals 17 residues. Study findings and constraints: TCR beta chains numbering approximately 150 were designated cytomegalovirus-associated.

Sequenced material: PBMCs. This TCR was sampled from a woman aged 18-29 years in good health and CMV-seropositive. The chain carries TRBV30 and TRBJ1-5; 7 bases map to TRBD1. The CDR3 loop is CAWSPTGCAGSNQPQHF. The CDR3, as DNA: TGTGCCTGGAGTCCGACAGGGTGTGCAGGAAGCAATCAGCCCCAGCATTTT.